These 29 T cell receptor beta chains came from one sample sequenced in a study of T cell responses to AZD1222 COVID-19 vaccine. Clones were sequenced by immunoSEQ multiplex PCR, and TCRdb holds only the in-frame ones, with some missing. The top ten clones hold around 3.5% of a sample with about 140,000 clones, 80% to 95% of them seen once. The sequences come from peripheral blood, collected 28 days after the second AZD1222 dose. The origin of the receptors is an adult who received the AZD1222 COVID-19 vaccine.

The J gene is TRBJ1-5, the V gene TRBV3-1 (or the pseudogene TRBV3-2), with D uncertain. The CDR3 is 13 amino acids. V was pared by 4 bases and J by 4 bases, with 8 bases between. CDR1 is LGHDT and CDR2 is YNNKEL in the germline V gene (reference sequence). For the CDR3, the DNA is TGTGCCAGCAGCCCCACTAGTAATCAGCCCCAGCATTTT. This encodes CASSPTSNQPQHF.

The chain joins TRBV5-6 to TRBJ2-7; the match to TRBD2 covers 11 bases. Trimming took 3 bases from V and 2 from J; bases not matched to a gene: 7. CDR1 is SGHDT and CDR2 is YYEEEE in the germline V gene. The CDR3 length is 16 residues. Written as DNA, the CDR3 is TGTGCCAGCAGCTCAGGTAGCGGGAGGGATACCTACGAGCAGTACTTC. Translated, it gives CASSSGSGRDTYEQYF. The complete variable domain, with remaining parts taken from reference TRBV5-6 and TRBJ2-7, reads DAGVTQSPTHLIKTRGQQVTLRCSPKSGHDTVSWYQQALGQGPQFIFQYYEEEERQRGNFPDRFSGHQFPNYSSELNVNALLLGDSALYLCASSSGSGRDTYEQYFGPGTRLTVT.

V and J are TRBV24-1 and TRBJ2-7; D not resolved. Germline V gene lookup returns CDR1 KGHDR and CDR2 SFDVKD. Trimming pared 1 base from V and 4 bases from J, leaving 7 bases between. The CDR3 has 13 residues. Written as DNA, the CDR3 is TGTGCCACCAGTGATTTACAGCCATACGAGCAGTACTTC. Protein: CATSDLQPYEQYF.

CDR3 region: CATSDTGWANNEQFF. The CDR3, as DNA: TGTGCCACCAGTGACACCGGGTGGGCGAACAATGAGCAGTTCTTC. The V and J genes are TRBV24-1 and TRBJ2-1; D unclear. V was clipped by 4 bases and J by 5 bases, with 14 bases between them. This CDR3 region has 15 residues. CDR1 and CDR2 from the germline V gene are KGHDR and SFDVKD.

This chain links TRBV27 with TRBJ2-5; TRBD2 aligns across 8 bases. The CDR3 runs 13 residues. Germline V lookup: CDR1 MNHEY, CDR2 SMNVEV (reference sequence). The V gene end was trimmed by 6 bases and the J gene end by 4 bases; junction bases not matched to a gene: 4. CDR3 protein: CASSPSGGETQYF. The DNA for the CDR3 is TGTGCCAGCAGCCCAAGCGGGGGAGAGACCCAGTACTTC.

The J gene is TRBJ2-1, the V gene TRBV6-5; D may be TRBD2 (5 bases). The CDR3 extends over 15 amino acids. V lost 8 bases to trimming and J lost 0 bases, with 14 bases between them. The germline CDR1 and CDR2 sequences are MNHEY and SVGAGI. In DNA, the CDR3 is TGTGCCAGCCGATACCGGGATTCCTCCTACAATGAGCAGTTCTTC. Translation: CASRYRDSSYNEQFF.

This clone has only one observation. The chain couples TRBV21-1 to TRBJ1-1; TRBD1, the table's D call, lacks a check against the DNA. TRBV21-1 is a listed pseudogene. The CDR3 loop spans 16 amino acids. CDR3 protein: CASSSHPATGDTEAFF. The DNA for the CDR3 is TGTGCCAGCAGCTCACACCCTGCGACAGGGGACACTGAAGCTTTCTTT.

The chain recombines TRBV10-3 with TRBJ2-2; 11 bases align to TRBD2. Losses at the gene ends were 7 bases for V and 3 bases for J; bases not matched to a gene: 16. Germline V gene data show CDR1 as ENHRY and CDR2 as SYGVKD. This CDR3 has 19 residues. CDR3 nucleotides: TGTGCCATCAAGGCCTCCGGGACAACGGGACTAGCGGACACCGGGGAGCTGTTTTTT. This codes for CAIKASGTTGLADTGELFF.

CDR3 sequence (DNA): TGTGCCAGCAGCTTGGTAGGGACCGTTAACACTGAAGCTTTCTTT. This encodes CASSLVGTVNTEAFF. This chain connects TRBV5-4 to TRBJ1-1; D perhaps matches TRBD1 (5 bases). The CDR3 loop spans 15 amino acids. V lost 0 bases and J 2 bases, leaving 11 bases between the germline ends. From germline, CDR1 is SGHNT and CDR2 YYREEE (reference sequence).

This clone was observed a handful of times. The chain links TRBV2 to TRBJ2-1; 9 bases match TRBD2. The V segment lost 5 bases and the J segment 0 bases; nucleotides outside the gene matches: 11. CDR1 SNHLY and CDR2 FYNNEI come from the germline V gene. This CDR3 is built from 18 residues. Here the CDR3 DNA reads TGTGCCAGCAGTCGCAGCCCCCATAGCGGGAGCTCCTACAATGAGCAGTTCTTC. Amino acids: CASSRSPHSGSSYNEQFF.

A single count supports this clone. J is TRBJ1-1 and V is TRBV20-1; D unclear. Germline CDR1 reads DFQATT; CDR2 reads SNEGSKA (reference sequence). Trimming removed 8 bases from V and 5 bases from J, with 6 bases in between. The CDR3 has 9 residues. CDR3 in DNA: TGCAGTCCCCAGACTGAAGCTTTCTTT. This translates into CSPQTEAFF.

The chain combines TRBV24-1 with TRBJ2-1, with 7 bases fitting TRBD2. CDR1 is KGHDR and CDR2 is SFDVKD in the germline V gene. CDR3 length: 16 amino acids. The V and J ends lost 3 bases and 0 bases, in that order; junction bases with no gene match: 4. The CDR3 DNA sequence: TGTGCCACCAGTGATATGGCGGGAGCCTCCTACAATGAGCAGTTCTTC. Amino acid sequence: CATSDMAGASYNEQFF.

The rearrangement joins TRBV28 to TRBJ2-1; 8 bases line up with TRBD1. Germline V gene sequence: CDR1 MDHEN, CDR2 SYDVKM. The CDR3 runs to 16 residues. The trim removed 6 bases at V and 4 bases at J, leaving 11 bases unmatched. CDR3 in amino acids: CASSSPGTGGYNEQFF. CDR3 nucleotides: TGTGCCAGCAGCTCCCCCGGGACAGGCGGGTACAATGAGCAGTTCTTC. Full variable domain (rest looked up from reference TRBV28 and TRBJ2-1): DVKVTQSSRYLVKRTGEKVFLECVQDMDHENMFWYRQDPGLGLRLIYFSYDVKMKEKGDIPEGYSVSREKKERFSLILESASTNQTSMYLCASSSPGTGGYNEQFFGPGTRLTVL.

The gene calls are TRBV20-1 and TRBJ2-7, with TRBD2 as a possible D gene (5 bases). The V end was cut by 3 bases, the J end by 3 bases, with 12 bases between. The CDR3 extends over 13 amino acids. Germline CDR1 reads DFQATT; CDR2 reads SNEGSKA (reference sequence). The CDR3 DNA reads TGCAGTGCTAGTCGGGGTGTTGGCTACGAGCAGTACTTC. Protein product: CSASRGVGYEQYF.

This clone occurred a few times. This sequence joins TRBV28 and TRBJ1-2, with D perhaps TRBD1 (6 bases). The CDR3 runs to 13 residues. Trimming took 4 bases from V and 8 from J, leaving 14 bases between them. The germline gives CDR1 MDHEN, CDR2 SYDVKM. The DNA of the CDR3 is TGTGCCAGCAGTTCCACGGGGGGGCACGGCTACACCTTC. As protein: CASSSTGGHGYTF.

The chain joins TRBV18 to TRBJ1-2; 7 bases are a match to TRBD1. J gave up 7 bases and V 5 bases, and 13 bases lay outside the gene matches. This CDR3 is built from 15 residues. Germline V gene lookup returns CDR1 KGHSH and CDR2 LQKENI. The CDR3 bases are TGTGCCAGCTCAGCCTCGGGACAGACGGCTATTGGCTACACCTTC. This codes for CASSASGQTAIGYTF.

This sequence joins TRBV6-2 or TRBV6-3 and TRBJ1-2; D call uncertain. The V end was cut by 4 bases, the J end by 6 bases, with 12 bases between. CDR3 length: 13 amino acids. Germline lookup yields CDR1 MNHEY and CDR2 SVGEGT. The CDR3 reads CASSFGVFDGYTF. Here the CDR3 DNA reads TGTGCCAGCAGTTTTGGGGTGTTTGATGGCTACACCTTC.

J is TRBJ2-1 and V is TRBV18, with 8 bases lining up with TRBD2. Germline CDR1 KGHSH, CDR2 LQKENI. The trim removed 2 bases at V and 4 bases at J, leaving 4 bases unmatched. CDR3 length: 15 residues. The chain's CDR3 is CASSPEREIYNEQFF. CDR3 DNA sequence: TGTGCCAGCTCACCAGAGCGGGAGATTTACAATGAGCAGTTCTTC.

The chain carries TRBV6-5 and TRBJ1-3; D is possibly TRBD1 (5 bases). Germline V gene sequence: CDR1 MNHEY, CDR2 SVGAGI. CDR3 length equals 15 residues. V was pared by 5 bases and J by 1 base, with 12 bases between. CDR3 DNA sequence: TGTGCCAGCAGTCTCCAGGAGGGGTCTGGAAACACCATATATTTT. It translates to CASSLQEGSGNTIYF.

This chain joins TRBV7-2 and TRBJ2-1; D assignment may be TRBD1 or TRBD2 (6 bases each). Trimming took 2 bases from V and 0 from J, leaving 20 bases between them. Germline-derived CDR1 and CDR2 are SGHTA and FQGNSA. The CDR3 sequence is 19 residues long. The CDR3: CASSLPRRAGVGSYNEQFF. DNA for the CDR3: TGTGCCAGCAGCTTACCCAGGAGGGCAGGGGTGGGCTCCTACAATGAGCAGTTCTTC.

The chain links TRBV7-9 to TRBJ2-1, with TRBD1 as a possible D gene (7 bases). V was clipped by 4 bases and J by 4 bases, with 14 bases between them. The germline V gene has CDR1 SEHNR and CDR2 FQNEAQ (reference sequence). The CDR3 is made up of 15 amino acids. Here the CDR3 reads CASSSGGTAYNEQFF. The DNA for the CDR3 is TGTGCCAGCAGCTCAGGAGGGACAGCATACAATGAGCAGTTCTTC.

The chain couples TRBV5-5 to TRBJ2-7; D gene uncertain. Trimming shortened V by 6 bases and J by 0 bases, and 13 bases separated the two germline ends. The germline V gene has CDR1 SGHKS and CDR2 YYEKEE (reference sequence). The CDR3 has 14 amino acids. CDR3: CASNHPTTSYEQYF. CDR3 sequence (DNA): TGTGCCAGCAATCACCCAACAACCTCCTACGAGCAGTACTTC.

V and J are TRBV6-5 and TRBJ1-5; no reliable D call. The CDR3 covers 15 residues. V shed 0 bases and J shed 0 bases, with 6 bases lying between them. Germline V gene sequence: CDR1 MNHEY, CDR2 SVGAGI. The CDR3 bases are TGTGCCAGCAGTTACTCGGGCAGTAGCAATCAGCCCCAGCATTTT. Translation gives CASSYSGSSNQPQHF.

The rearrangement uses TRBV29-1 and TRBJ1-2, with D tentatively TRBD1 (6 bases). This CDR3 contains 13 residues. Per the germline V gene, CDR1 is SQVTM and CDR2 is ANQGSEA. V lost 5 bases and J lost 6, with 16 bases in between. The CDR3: CSVSREGGHGYTF. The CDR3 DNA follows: TGCAGCGTTAGCCGGGAGGGGGGACATGGCTACACCTTC.

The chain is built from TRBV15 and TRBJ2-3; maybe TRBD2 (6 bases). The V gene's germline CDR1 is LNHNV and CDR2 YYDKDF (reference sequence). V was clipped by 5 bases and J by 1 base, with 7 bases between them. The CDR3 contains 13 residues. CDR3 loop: CATSLAGTDTQYF. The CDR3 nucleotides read TGTGCCACCAGCTTAGCGGGCACAGATACGCAGTATTTT.

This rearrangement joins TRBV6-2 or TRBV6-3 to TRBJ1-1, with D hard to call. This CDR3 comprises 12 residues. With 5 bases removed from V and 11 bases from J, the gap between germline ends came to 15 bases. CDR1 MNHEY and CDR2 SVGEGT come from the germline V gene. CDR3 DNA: TGTGCCAGCAGTCGGACGACCGGGGAGGCTTTCTTT. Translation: CASSRTTGEAFF.

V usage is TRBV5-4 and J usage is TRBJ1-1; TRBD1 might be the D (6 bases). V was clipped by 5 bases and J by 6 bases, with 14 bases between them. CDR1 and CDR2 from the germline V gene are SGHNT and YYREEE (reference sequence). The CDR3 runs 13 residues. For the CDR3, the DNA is TGTGCCAGCAGGGGGAGGACAGAACCTGAAGCTTTCTTT. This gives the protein CASRGRTEPEAFF.

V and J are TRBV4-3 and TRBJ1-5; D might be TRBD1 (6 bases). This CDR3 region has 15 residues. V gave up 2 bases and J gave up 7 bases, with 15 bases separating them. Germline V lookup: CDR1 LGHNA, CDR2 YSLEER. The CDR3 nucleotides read TGCGCCAGCAGCCAAAAAGGGGGAGCCGGGCAGCCCCAGCATTTT. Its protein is CASSQKGGAGQPQHF.

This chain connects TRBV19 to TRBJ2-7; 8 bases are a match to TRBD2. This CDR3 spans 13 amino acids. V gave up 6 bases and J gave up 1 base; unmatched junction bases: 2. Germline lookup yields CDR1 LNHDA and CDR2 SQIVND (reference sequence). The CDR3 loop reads CASSPSGSYEQYF. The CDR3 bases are TGTGCCAGTAGCCCTAGCGGGTCCTACGAGCAGTACTTC.